This T cell receptor beta chain was documented in a study of blood T cell repertoires in COVID-19. Background on the study: COVID-19 samples, acute and convalescent, were from the United States, Italy and Spain. T cells, B-cell-depleted T cells, or PBMCs supplied cDNA or gDNA.

Germline V lookup: CDR1 MGHRA, CDR2 YSYEKL. Trimming left V 1 base short and J 0 bases short, with 13 bases between. The CDR3 totals 17 residues. Per the study methods: Nucleated cell number was recorded as an estimate derived from reference gene primer amplification. TCRdb's table, derived via immunoSEQ multiplex PCR, lists solely in-frame clones and lacks some. That table supplies the V and J calls and clone size; D and trimming were determined from the DNA. Among some 180,000 clones listed, less than 85% were seen once. The receptor was isolated from a man aged 45-60 years who had recovered from COVID-19. The sequenced sample was peripheral blood. The rearrangement uses TRBV4-1 and TRBJ1-5, with D unresolved. The CDR3 region is CASSQVPLPFSNQPQHF. For the CDR3, the DNA is TGCGCCAGCAGCCAAGTCCCCCTCCCGTTTAGCAATCAGCCCCAGCATTTT.